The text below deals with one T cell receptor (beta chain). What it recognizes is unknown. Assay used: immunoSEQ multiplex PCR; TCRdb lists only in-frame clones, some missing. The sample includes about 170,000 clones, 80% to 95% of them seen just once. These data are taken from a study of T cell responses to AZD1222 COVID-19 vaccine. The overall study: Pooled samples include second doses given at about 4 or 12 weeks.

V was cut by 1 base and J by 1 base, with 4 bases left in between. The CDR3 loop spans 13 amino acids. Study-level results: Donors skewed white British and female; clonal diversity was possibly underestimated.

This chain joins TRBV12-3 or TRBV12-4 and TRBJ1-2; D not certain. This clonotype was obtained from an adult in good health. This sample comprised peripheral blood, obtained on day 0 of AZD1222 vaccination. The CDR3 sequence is CASSLEGNYGYTF. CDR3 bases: TGTGCCAGCAGTTTAGAGGGTAACTATGGCTACACCTTC.